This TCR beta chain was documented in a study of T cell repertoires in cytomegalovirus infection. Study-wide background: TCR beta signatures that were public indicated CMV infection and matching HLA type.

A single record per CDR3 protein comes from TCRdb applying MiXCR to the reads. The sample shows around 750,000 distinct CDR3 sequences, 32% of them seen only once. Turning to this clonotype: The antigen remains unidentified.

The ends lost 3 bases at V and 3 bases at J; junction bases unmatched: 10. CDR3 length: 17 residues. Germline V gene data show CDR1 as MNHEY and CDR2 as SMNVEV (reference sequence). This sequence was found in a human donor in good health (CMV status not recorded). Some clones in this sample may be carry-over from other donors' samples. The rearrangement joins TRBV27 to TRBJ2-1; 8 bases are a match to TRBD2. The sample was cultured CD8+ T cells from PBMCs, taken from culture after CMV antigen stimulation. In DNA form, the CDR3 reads TGTGCCAGCAGTTTTTTCCTTAGCGGGGCCAACTACAATGAGCAGTTCTTC. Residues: CASSFFLSGANYNEQFF.